This T cell receptor (beta chain) stems from a study of CD8 T cells in ankylosing spondylitis (dated by TCRdb to 2015 to 2018). The study in broad terms: The study set out to find disease-linked TCR variants by profiling T cell receptor beta repertoires in ankylosing spondylitis patients and healthy donors. The whole study cohort included over 85 healthy donors and about two dozen ankylosing spondylitis patients. Peripheral blood samples were taken, and synovial fluid was additionally collected from ankylosing spondylitis patients. Overall results and qualifications from the work: A TCR beta motif of several highly homologous amino acid variants appeared characteristic of blood from ankylosing spondylitis patients. Significant enrichment of the disease-linked clones was reported in matched synovial fluid samples from ankylosing spondylitis patients. The disease-linked clones had a CD8+ phenotype and were found at relatively low frequencies in peripheral blood. Some motif variants had previously been reported in the synovial fluid and blood of reactive arthritis patients, which suggests shared mechanisms of disease initiation.

Sequencing was carried out with an Illumina HiSeq 2500. Quantitative 5'-RACE with molecular barcodes was the method used to prepare the TCR beta libraries. As for the original processing: A new computational method, built on a probabilistic model of VDJ rearrangement, was used to identify disease-linked TCR variants. The public reads were reprocessed in TCRdb via fastp at Q25 and MiXCR, keeping in-frame beta chains. Entries are consolidated by CDR3 protein sequence, retaining the most common genes and DNA. The V and J calls and clone size are TCRdb's, not the authors'. This sample is represented by about 840,000 distinct CDR3 sequences; about 11% of them were singletons. The leading ten clones occupy about 0.49% of the sample. This clonotype was counted ten times or more. The specificity of this receptor is unknown. No base quality information exists; no much larger clone differs at one position. Material: blood, either unsorted or a sorted T cell fraction (not recorded which). The receptor was derived from a male donor with ankylosing spondylitis.

The nucleotides read TGCAGTGCTAGCTGGGCCCCTGAGACCCAGTACTTC. It specifies CSASWAPETQYF. The chain is encoded by TRBV20-1 joined to TRBJ2-5, with the D gene uncertain. The CDR3 goes from the cysteine to the phenylalanine over 12 residues. Left in the record is the CDR3 DNA by itself, 36 bases read in frame from the first base. Relative to germline, V is 3 bases shorter and J is 5 bases shorter, with 10 bases between their ends. CDR1 and CDR2, per the germline V gene (reference sequence), are DFQATT and SNEGSKA.